Following are 21 T cell receptor beta chains from one sample sequenced in a study of T cell responses to AZD1222 COVID-19 vaccine. The assay was immunoSEQ multiplex PCR, and TCRdb's table has in-frame clones only and misses some. The sample has fewer than 150,000 clones; approximately 93% are singletons. Sequenced material: peripheral blood, taken on day 0 of AZD1222 vaccination. These receptors all come from an adult in good health.

The chain combines TRBV2 with TRBJ1-4; TRBD1 matches at 8 bases. Germline V gene sequence: CDR1 SNHLY, CDR2 FYNNEI. J gave up 4 bases and V 4 bases, and 8 bases lay outside the gene matches. This CDR3 is built from 16 residues. CDR3 region: CASSGPLTGVNEKLFF. In nucleotides, the CDR3 is TGTGCCAGCAGTGGCCCTTTGACAGGGGTTAATGAAAAACTGTTTTTT.

The gene calls are TRBV29-1 and TRBJ1-4; 11 positions match TRBD1. Trimming at V came to 6 bases and at J to 1 base, leaving 10 bases not matched to a gene. CDR3 length: 17 residues. From germline, CDR1 is SQVTM and CDR2 ANQGSEA. In nucleotides, the CDR3 is TGCAGCGTACCGGCATCCGGGACAGGGGGAACTAATGAAAAACTGTTTTTT. Its translation: CSVPASGTGGTNEKLFF.

This chain joins TRBV30 and TRBJ1-2; 10 bases align to TRBD1. Unmatched junction bases numbered 10, after V lost 4 bases and J lost 5 bases. The CDR3 spans 15 residues. Germline-derived CDR1 and CDR2 are GTSNPN and SVGIG (reference sequence). CDR3 sequence (DNA): TGTGCCTGGACCGGGACAGGGGCCTACCGTTATGGCTACACCTTC. Encoded protein: CAWTGTGAYRYGYTF.

This sequence joins TRBV10-3 and TRBJ2-2; D might be TRBD1 (6 bases). CDR1 and CDR2 (germline): ENHRY, SYGVKD. Trimming left V 9 bases short and J 1 base short, with 6 bases between. This CDR3 spans 12 amino acids. Here the CDR3 reads CAIQGNTGELFF. For the CDR3, the DNA is TGTGCCATACAGGGGAACACCGGGGAGCTGTTTTTT.

The chain is built from TRBV2 and TRBJ2-2; TRBD2 might be the D (6 bases). Per the germline V gene, CDR1 is SNHLY and CDR2 is FYNNEI. The CDR3 runs to 15 residues. The germline V and J ends were trimmed by 6 bases and 4 bases, with 15 bases remaining between them. The CDR3 sequence: CASSGLGGSTGELFF. The CDR3 bases are TGTGCCAGCAGCGGGCTCGGAGGGAGCACCGGGGAGCTGTTTTTT.

The V and J genes are TRBV19 and TRBJ1-2, with D tentatively TRBD1 (6 bases). The length of the CDR3 is 14 residues. CDR1 is LNHDA, CDR2 SQIVND, per germline (reference sequence). Trimming left V 11 bases short and J 3 bases short, with 19 bases between. Written as DNA, the CDR3 is TGTGCCTGTTCCCCCCAGGGACAATACTATGGCTACACCTTC. Amino acid sequence: CACSPQGQYYGYTF.

This chain uses TRBV3-1 (or the pseudogene TRBV3-2) with TRBJ2-5; weak D call: TRBD2 (5 bases). This CDR3 has 17 amino acids. Germline values: CDR1 LGHDT, CDR2 YNNKEL (reference sequence). V was clipped by 2 bases and J by 5 bases, with 21 bases between them. CDR3 region: CASSQMFSGGFAETQYF. CDR3 coding DNA: TGTGCCAGCAGCCAAATGTTCTCTGGAGGCTTTGCGGAGACCCAGTACTTC.

The gene calls are TRBV28 and TRBJ2-7; 8 nucleotides align to TRBD2. Per the germline V gene, CDR1 is MDHEN and CDR2 is SYDVKM. Losses at the gene ends were 3 bases for V and 5 bases for J; bases not matched to a gene: 3. CDR3 length equals 13 residues. CDR3 region: CASSLAGGDEQYF. The CDR3, as DNA: TGTGCCAGCAGTTTGGCGGGGGGCGACGAGCAGTACTTC.

The V gene is TRBV28, the J gene TRBJ1-4; D is unresolved. CDR1 MDHEN and CDR2 SYDVKM come from the germline V gene. This CDR3 is 14 amino acids long. V lost 2 bases to trimming and J lost 0 bases, with 4 bases between them. The CDR3 sequence is CASSLQPTNEKLFF. In DNA, the CDR3 is TGTGCCAGCAGTTTACAACCAACTAATGAAAAACTGTTTTTT.

The genes are TRBV27 and TRBJ1-2; no clear D. The germline CDR1 and CDR2 sequences are MNHEY and SMNVEV (reference sequence). The CDR3 contains 16 residues. V dropped 3 bases and J dropped 0 bases, with 14 bases sitting between them. The CDR3 DNA is TGTGCCAGCAGTTTCTTCGCGGCAGGAACTAACTATGGCTACACCTTC. Translated, it gives CASSFFAAGTNYGYTF.

The chain uses TRBV18 and TRBJ2-7; 7 nucleotides agree with TRBD2. V trimming: 5 bases; J trimming: 3 bases; junction bases outside the gene matches: 10. The germline V gene encodes CDR1 KGHSH and CDR2 LQKENI. The CDR3 covers 15 residues. This CDR3 reads CASSENGGRVYEQYF. The CDR3 DNA reads as TGTGCCAGCTCAGAGAACGGCGGGAGAGTCTACGAGCAGTACTTC.

The chain has TRBV7-9 and TRBJ2-3; 10 bases are shared with TRBD1. This CDR3 contains 16 residues. V dropped 3 bases and J dropped 0; count of bases not matched to a gene: 3. Per germline, CDR1 SEHNR and CDR2 FQNEAQ (reference sequence). As DNA, the CDR3 is TGTGCCAGCAGCTTGACAGGGGGCCCTAGCACAGATACGCAGTATTTT. It translates to CASSLTGGPSTDTQYF.

The chain couples TRBV7-9 to TRBJ1-1; 9 bases agree with TRBD1. The CDR3 runs to 15 residues. From germline, CDR1 is SEHNR and CDR2 FQNEAQ (reference sequence). J lost 2 bases, V lost 4 bases, and 5 bases had no gene match. The CDR3 DNA reads as TGTGCCAGCAGCTATGGGGACAGGGCCAACACTGAAGCTTTCTTT. This sequence encodes CASSYGDRANTEAFF.

V is TRBV5-6 and J is TRBJ1-5; D is unclear. The CDR3 runs to 16 residues. The V gene lost 1 base and the J gene lost 0 bases, with 11 bases spanning the gap. CDR1 and CDR2 (germline): SGHDT, YYEEEE. CDR3 bases: TGTGCCAGCAGCTTGCGAGGGCCGTATAGCAATCAGCCCCAGCATTTT. Protein: CASSLRGPYSNQPQHF.

J is TRBJ2-2 and V is TRBV19; D not certain. The CDR3 is 12 amino acids. V was pared by 9 bases and J by 6 bases, with 11 bases between. The germline CDR1 and CDR2 sequences are LNHDA and SQIVND (reference sequence). The CDR3 protein is CASSAGPGELFF. CDR3 DNA sequence: TGTGCCAGCTCAGCCGGCCCCGGGGAGCTGTTTTTT. Full variable domain (rest looked up from reference TRBV19 and TRBJ2-2): DGGITQSPKYLFRKEGQNVTLSCEQNLNHDAMYWYRQDPGQGLRLIYYSQIVNDFQKGDIAEGYSVSREKKESFPLTVTSAQKNPTAFYLCASSAGPGELFFGEGSRLTVL.

V usage is TRBV5-1 and J usage is TRBJ1-2; a possible D gene is TRBD1 (5 bases). Germline CDR1 is SGHRS and CDR2 is YFSETQ. The CDR3 contains 15 residues. Trimming took off 1 base at V and 4 bases at J, with 14 bases between the two ends. The DNA of the CDR3 is TGCGCCAGCAGCTTGAACGTACGGGGGACCTATGGCTACACCTTC. Its translation: CASSLNVRGTYGYTF. The full variable domain, rest sourced from reference TRBV5-1 and TRBJ1-2, is KAGVTQTPRYLIKTRGQQVTLSCSPISGHRSVSWYQQTPGQGLQFLFEYFSETQRNKGNFPGRFSGRQFSNSRSEMNVSTLELGDSALYLCASSLNVRGTYGYTFGSGTRLTVV.

CDR3 sequence reads: CASKGPGGTSYEQYF. CDR3 nucleotide sequence: TGTGCCAGCAAAGGCCCCGGAGGAACTTCCTACGAGCAGTACTTC. V usage is TRBV6-5 and J usage is TRBJ2-7, with D possibly matching TRBD2 (5 bases). Germline V CDR1 and CDR2: MNHEY, SVGAGI. V was trimmed by 7 bases and J by 1 base, leaving 17 bases between them. The CDR3 length is 15 residues.

This sequence joins TRBV21-1 and TRBJ2-3; the D call in the table, TRBD1, was not verified against the DNA. TRBV21-1 is an annotated pseudogene. The CDR3 length is 13 residues. The CDR3 loop reads CASSQGFTDTQYF. CDR3 in DNA: TGTGCCAGCAGCCAGGGGTTCACAGATACGCAGTATTTT.

There are a few counts of this clone. J is TRBJ2-7 and V is TRBV5-1; D might be TRBD1 (6 bases). Germline V gives CDR1 SGHRS, CDR2 YFSETQ. V lost 1 base and J lost 5, with 16 bases in between. The length of the CDR3 is 15 residues. The CDR3 loop reads CASSLSTSNRDEQYF. In DNA form, the CDR3 reads TGCGCCAGCAGCTTGTCCACGAGTAACAGGGACGAGCAGTACTTC.

This sequence joins TRBV9 and TRBJ1-3; no clear D gene. Germline V gene lookup returns CDR1 SGDLS and CDR2 YYNGEE. The CDR3 loop spans 17 amino acids. V lost 3 bases and J lost 2, with 18 bases in between. CDR3 bases: TGTGCCAGCAGCGAAGCCCCGTACGGGCCTCCTGGAAACACCATATATTTT. Translation: CASSEAPYGPPGNTIYF.

This sequence joins TRBV5-4 and TRBJ1-5; D is perhaps TRBD1 (5 bases). The germline CDR1 and CDR2 sequences are SGHNT and YYREEE (reference sequence). CDR3 length: 14 residues. V gave up 4 bases and J gave up 2 bases, with 10 bases separating them. CDR3 amino acids: CASSMRGRNQPQHF. DNA for the CDR3: TGTGCCAGCAGCATGAGGGGTCGCAATCAGCCCCAGCATTTT.